Sequencing of this T cell receptor (beta chain) was carried out in a study of blood T cells in healthy people across ages. Study outcomes and limitations: Long-lived donors carried more naive CD4+ cells and greater diversity than aged donors.

This clonotype showed up just once. Its matching antigen is unknown. Donor samples were obtained from healthy Caucasian individuals from Russia, aged 6 to 90. Samples had at least 7 million PBMCs isolated from them. J gave up 5 bases and V 3 bases, and 11 bases lay outside the gene matches. The CDR3 runs to 18 residues. The germline V gene encodes CDR1 WSHSY and CDR2 SAAADI. Next came a second PCR, run for about 6 to 12 cycles, which used a sample-barcoded 5' primer along with a J-beta primer mix. Every cDNA was tagged by a template-switch adaptor with 12 random nucleotides. TCRdb redid the calling of the 5' RACE reads with MiXCR, one entry per CDR3 protein. This table holds about 650,000 distinct CDR3 sequences, about 50% found once.

This sequence originates from an elderly woman in good health. The chain is built from TRBV10-2 and TRBJ2-1; 12 positions agree with TRBD2. The sequencing sample was made of blood. The CDR3 DNA sequence: TGCGCCAGCAGTGATATGAACGGGCTAGCGGGGGGGAACAATGAGCAGTTCTTC. Its protein product is CASSDMNGLAGGNNEQFF.